This is a list of T cell receptor beta chains from one sample in a study of T cell responses to AZD1222 COVID-19 vaccine. Data came from immunoSEQ multiplex PCR; TCRdb stores just in-frame clones and leaves some out. The data hold around 160,000 clones, with around nine tenths observed a single time. The sample was peripheral blood, taken on day 0 of AZD1222 vaccination. These receptor sequences come from an adult in good health. The conserved cysteine and the conserved F or W are not part of the CDR3 here. Fields, in order: CDR3 protein, V gene, J gene, CDR3 length.

ASRGRIVNSGNTIY,TRBV28,TRBJ1-3,14
ASSITGEGGYT,TRBV19,TRBJ1-2,11
ASSQERYGTQY,TRBV3-1/TRBV3-2,TRBJ2-5,11
ASSLGGQTEAF,TRBV12-3/TRBV12-4,TRBJ1-1,11
ASSPGSQGRNGYT,TRBV4-3,TRBJ1-2,13
ASSLRSLNTIY,TRBV2,TRBJ1-3,11
ASSTTWGTEQF,TRBV6-6,TRBJ2-1,11
ASSPVQVAGTGELF,TRBV18,TRBJ2-2,14
AISESGGQGGYGYT,TRBV10-3,TRBJ1-2,14
ASSLIGGGYT,TRBV6-5,TRBJ1-2,10
ASSEYVGRGVSYEQY,TRBV25-1,TRBJ2-7,15
ASSRRQRGIQY,TRBV6-2/TRBV6-3,TRBJ2-4,11
ASSPDRGHPEAF,TRBV28,TRBJ1-1,12
ASAPDNQPQH,TRBV6-5,TRBJ1-5,10
ASSLVPGENIQY,TRBV7-9,TRBJ2-4,12
ASSSKDKPYEQY,TRBV7-9,TRBJ2-7,12
ASSFLGLALDEQY,TRBV7-2,TRBJ2-7,13
ASSQGGNYNEQF,TRBV4-3,TRBJ2-1,12
ASSLGRNLYGYT,TRBV5-6,TRBJ1-2,12
ASSYSNGRFEAF,TRBV6-5,TRBJ1-1,12
ASSPRPGELF,TRBV18,TRBJ2-2,10
ASSLVGSGGYYNEQF,TRBV7-8,TRBJ2-1,15
ASSYSVSRIGNNEQF,TRBV6-2/TRBV6-3,TRBJ2-1,15
ASSSGLAGYEQY,TRBV6-5,TRBJ2-7,12
ASSIGDTSGNTIY,TRBV19,TRBJ1-3,13
ASSTGFRETQY,TRBV12-3/TRBV12-4,TRBJ2-5,11
ASRPKTENTEAF,TRBV7-9,TRBJ1-1,12
ASSLSASNYGYT,TRBV7-2,TRBJ1-2,12
ASSQEVGYRVYEQY,TRBV4-3,TRBJ2-7,14
ASSYGGAGANVLT,TRBV6-6,TRBJ2-6,13
SVWVAGRPYEQY,TRBV29-1,TRBJ2-7,12
ASSLRGIRTEAF,TRBV7-2,TRBJ1-1,12
ASSTLDEQY,TRBV19,TRBJ2-7,9
ASSQGTAPYGYT,TRBV4-1,TRBJ1-2,12
ASKPVRQPQH,TRBV21-1,TRBJ1-5,10
ASSNGSSGPAINTEAF,TRBV21-1,TRBJ1-1,16
ASSFPPVSMGTDTQY,TRBV5-6,TRBJ2-3,15
ASSFRDTNTGELF,TRBV28,TRBJ2-2,13
ASRNRGNEKLF,TRBV6-5,TRBJ1-4,11
ASSYTSGEKLF,TRBV6-5,TRBJ1-4,11
ASSVDWTTQETQY,TRBV9,TRBJ2-5,13
ASSVVQGANTEAF,TRBV9,TRBJ1-1,13
ASSIGGNTEAF,TRBV19,TRBJ1-1,11